This T cell receptor beta chain comes out of a study of cytomegalovirus exposure and HLA in healthy donors. PCR involved 60 Vbeta and 13 Jbeta primers. Using immunoSEQ multiplex PCR, the repertoire was profiled, and TCRdb retains in-frame clones only, with some absent. The data contain roughly 44,000 clones, around 85% of them singletons. CDR3 length: 13 residues. CDR1 and CDR2 (germline): SGHRS, YFSETQ. Deletions cut 0 bases from V and 4 bases from J, with 8 bases between. The rearrangement links TRBV5-1 to TRBJ2-7; tentative D call: TRBD1 (6 bases). Sequenced sample: PBMCs. This receptor was taken from a man aged 45-65 years in good health and CMV-seronegative. CDR3: CASSLEDSYEQYF. The CDR3 DNA reads TGCGCCAGCAGCTTGGAGGACAGTTACGAGCAGTACTTC.